This T cell receptor (beta chain) was sequenced during a study of response to subunit inactivated influenza vaccine. Study findings and constraints: Authors proposed each seasonal influenza vaccination draws in few new T cells.

The germline CDR1 and CDR2 sequences are SGHAT and FQNNGV. Trimming took 1 base from V and 1 from J, leaving 12 bases between them. The CDR3 covers 16 residues. A few counts support this clonotype. Its specificity is not known. In TCRdb, the RT-PCR reads were re-called with MiXCR into one record per CDR3 protein. The profile shows under 750,000 distinct CDR3 sequences, about 11% of them singletons. The receptor's source is a man in his fifties who received an inactivated influenza vaccine. Sequenced here: PBMCs from blood, sampled on the day of vaccination. V is TRBV11-2 and J is TRBJ2-3; D may be TRBD2 (5 bases). The CDR3 DNA is TGTGCCAGCAGCTTAGGCCGGGGATACCGCACAGATACGCAGTATTTT. Amino acid sequence: CASSLGRGYRTDTQYF. Looking up the rest from reference TRBV11-2 and TRBJ2-3 gives the full variable domain: EAGVAQSPRYKIIEKRQSVAFWCNPISGHATLYWYQQILGQGPKLLIQFQNNGVVDDSQLPKDRFSAERLKGVDSTLKIQPAKLEDSAVYLCASSLGRGYRTDTQYFGPGTRLTVL.